These 4 T cell receptor beta chains share one sample of origin, sequenced in a study of cytomegalovirus exposure and HLA in healthy donors. The PCR used 60 Vbeta and 13 Jbeta primers. Method: immunoSEQ multiplex PCR; TCRdb's copy keeps in-frame clones and lacks some. The sample includes some 130,000 clones, roughly 80% of them seen just once. The sequenced material came from PBMCs. The source of these receptors is a boy aged 5-17 years in good health and CMV-seronegative.

The chain combines TRBV30 with TRBJ2-7; 10 bases map to TRBD1. The CDR3 extends over 14 amino acids. Germline V gene sequence: CDR1 GTSNPN, CDR2 SVGIG (reference sequence). V shed 5 bases, J shed 2 bases, and the junction held 6 bases outside the gene matches. CDR3 residues: CAWGQDRGTYEQYF. The CDR3 DNA sequence: TGTGCCTGGGGGCAGGACAGGGGGACCTACGAGCAGTACTTC.

The rearrangement uses TRBV19 and TRBJ2-1; D call uncertain. Deletions cut 0 bases from V and 2 bases from J, with 5 bases between. This CDR3 has 14 residues. Germline CDR1 and CDR2: LNHDA and SQIVND (reference sequence). Here the CDR3 DNA reads TGTGCCAGTAGTATAGATTCGGCCTACAATGAGCAGTTCTTC. Protein: CASSIDSAYNEQFF.

A few counts support this clone. The chain links TRBV30 to TRBJ2-1; 12 bases align to TRBD2. In germline, CDR1 is GTSNPN, CDR2 SVGIG (reference sequence). The V segment lost 2 bases and the J segment 5 bases; nucleotides outside the gene matches: 4. This CDR3 contains 15 residues. CDR3 in amino acids: CAWSPWTSGNNEQFF. CDR3 DNA sequence: TGTGCCTGGAGTCCTTGGACTAGCGGGAACAATGAGCAGTTCTTC. The full variable domain, completed using reference TRBV30 and TRBJ2-1, is SQTIHQWPATLVQPVGSPLSLECTVEGTSNPNLYWYRQAAGRGLQLLFYSVGIGQISSEVPQNLSASRPQDRQFILSSKKLLLSDSGFYLCAWSPWTSGNNEQFFGPGTRLTVL.

The DNA of the CDR3 is TGTGCCAGTACTATGGGACAGCTCTATGGCTACACCTTC. Protein sequence: CASTMGQLYGYTF. The chain has TRBV19 and TRBJ1-2, with 7 bases fitting TRBD1. This CDR3 comprises 13 residues. Germline CDR1 and CDR2: LNHDA and SQIVND (reference sequence). V lost 7 bases, J lost 4 bases, and 6 bases stayed unmatched.